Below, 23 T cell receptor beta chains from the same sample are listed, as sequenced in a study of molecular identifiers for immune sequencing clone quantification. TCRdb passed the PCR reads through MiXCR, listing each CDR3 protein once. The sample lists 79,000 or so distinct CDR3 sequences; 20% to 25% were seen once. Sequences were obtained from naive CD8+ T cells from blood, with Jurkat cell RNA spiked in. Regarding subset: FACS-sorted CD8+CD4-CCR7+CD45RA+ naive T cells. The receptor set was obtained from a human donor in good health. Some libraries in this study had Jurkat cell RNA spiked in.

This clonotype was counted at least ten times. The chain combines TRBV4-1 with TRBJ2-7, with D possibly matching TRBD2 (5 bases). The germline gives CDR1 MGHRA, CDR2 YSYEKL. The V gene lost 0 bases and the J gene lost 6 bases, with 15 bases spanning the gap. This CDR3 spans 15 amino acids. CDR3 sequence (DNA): TGCGCCAGCAGCCAAGAGTTTAGAGGGATGAGCGAGCAGTACTTC. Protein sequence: CASSQEFRGMSEQYF.

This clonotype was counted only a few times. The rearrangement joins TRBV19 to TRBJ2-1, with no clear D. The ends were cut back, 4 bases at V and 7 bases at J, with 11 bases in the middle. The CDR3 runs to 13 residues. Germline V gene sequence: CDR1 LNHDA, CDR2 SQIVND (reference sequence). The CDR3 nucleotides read TGTGCCAGTAGTAGGGTAGCTGAGAATGAGCAGTTCTTC. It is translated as CASSRVAENEQFF.

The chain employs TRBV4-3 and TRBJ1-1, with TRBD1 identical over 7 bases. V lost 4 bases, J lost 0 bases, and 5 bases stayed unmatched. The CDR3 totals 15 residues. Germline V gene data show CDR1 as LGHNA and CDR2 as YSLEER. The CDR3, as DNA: TGCGCCAGCAGCCTTGCCGGGACAGTGAACACTGAAGCTTTCTTT. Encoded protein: CASSLAGTVNTEAFF.

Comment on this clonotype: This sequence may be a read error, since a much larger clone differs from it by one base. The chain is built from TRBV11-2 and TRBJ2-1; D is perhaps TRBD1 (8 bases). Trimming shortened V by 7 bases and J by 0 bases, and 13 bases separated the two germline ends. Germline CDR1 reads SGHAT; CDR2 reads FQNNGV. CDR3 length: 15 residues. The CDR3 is CASNSGTGSYNEQFF. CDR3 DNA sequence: TGTGCCAGCAACAGCGGGACAGGCTCCTACAATGAGCAGTTCTTC.

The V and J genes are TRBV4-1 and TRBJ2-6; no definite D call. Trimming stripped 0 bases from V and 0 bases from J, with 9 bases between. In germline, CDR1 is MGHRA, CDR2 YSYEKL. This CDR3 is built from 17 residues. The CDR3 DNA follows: TGCGCCAGCAGCCAAGATGGGTGGGGCTCTGGGGCCAACGTCCTGACTTTC. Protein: CASSQDGWGSGANVLTF.

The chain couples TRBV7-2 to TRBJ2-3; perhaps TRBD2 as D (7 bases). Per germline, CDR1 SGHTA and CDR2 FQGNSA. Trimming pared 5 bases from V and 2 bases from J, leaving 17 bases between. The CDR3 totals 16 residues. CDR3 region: CASSNIGGGATDTQYF. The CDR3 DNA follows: TGTGCCAGCAGCAATATAGGTGGGGGGGCCACAGATACGCAGTATTTT.

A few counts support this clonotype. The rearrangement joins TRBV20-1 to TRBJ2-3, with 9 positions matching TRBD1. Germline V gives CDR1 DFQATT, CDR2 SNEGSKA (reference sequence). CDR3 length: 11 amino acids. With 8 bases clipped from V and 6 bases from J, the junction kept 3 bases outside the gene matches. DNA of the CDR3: TGCAGTACACAGGGGGCCGATACGCAGTATTTT. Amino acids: CSTQGADTQYF.

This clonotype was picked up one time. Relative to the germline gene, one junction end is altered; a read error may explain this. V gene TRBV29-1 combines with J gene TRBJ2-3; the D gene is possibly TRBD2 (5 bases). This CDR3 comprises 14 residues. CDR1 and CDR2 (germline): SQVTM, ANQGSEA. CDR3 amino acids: CSAEFVSSTDTQYF. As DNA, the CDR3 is TGTAGCGCTGAATTTGTTTCTAGCACAGATACGCAGTATTTT.

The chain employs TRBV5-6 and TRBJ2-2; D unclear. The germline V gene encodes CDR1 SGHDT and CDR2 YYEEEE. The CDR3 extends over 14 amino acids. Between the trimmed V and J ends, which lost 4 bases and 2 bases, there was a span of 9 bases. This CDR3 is CASSLLLNTGELFF. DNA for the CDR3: TGTGCCAGCAGCCTCCTACTAAACACCGGGGAGCTGTTTTTT.

The CDR3 loop reads CASSFGSPLHF. The CDR3, as DNA: TGTGCCAGCAGTTTTGGGTCACCCCTCCACTTT. The chain combines TRBV12-3 or TRBV12-4 with TRBJ1-6, with D uncertain. V was pared by 3 bases and J by 10 bases, with 4 bases between. The CDR3 is 11 amino acids.

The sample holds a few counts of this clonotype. The CDR3 sequence: CASSPGEGGWTEAFF. The CDR3 nucleotides read TGCGCCAGCAGCCCCGGGGAAGGGGGGTGGACTGAAGCTTTCTTT. The V and J genes are TRBV10-2 and TRBJ1-1; a weak D match, TRBD1 (6 bases). The CDR3 has 15 residues. Germline CDR1 WSHSY, CDR2 SAAADI. V was pared by 6 bases and J by 5 bases, with 19 bases between.

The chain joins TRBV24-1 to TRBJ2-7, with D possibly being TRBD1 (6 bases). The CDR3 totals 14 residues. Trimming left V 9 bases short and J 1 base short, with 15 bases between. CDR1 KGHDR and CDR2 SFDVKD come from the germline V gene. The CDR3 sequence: CATSPGRGSYEQYF. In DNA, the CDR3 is TGTGCCACCTCCCCTGGCAGGGGTTCCTACGAGCAGTACTTC.

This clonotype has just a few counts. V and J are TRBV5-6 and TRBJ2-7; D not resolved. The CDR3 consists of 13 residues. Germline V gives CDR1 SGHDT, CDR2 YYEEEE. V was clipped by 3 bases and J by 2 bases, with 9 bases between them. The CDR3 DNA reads TGTGCCAGCAGCTGGGGATCCACCTACGAGCAGTACTTC. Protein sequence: CASSWGSTYEQYF.

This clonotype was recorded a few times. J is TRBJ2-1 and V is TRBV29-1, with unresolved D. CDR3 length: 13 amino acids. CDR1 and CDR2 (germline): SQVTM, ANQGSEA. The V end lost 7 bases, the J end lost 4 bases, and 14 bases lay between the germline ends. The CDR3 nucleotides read TGCAGCGCCGAGAGGTCAGCATACAATGAGCAGTTCTTC. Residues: CSAERSAYNEQFF.

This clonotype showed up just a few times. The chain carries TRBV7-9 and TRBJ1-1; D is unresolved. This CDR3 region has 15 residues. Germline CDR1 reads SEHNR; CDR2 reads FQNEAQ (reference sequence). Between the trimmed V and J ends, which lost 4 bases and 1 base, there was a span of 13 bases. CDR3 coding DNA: TGTGCCAGCAGCTATGGAACGGGTACGAACACTGAAGCTTTCTTT. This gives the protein CASSYGTGTNTEAFF.

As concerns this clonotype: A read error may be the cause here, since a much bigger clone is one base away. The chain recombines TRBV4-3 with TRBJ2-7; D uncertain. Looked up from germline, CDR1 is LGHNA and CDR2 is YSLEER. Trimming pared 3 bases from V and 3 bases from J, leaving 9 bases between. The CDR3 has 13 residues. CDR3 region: CASSHGWSYEQYF. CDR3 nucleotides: TGCGCCAGCAGCCATGGCTGGAGCTACGAGCAGTACTTC.

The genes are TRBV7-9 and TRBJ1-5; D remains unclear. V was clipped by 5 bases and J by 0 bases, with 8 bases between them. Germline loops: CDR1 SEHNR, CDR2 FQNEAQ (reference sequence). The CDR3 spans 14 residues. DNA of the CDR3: TGTGCCAGCAGCCCGGTGTTTAGCAATCAGCCCCAGCATTTT. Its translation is CASSPVFSNQPQHF.

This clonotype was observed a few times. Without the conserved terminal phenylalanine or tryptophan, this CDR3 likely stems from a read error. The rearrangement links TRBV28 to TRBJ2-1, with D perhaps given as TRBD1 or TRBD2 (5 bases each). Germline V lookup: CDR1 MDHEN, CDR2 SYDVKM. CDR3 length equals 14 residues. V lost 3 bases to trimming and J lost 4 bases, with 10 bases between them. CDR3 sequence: CASSFGTSYNEQFL. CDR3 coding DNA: TGTGCCAGCAGTTTTGGGACCTCGTACAATGAGCAGTTCCTC.

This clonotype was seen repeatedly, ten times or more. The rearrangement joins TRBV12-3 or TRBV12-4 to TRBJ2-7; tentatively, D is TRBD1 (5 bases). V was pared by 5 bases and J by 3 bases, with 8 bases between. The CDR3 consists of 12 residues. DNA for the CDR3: TGTGCCAGCAGTCCCCAGGGCTACGAGCAGTACTTC. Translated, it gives CASSPQGYEQYF.

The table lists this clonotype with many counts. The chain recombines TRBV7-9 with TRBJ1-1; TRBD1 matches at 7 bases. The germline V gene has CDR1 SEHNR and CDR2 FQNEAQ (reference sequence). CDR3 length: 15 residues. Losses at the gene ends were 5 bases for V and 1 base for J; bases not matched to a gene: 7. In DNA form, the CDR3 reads TGTGCCAGCAGCGGTTGGACAGGAGCGAACACTGAAGCTTTCTTT. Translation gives CASSGWTGANTEAFF.

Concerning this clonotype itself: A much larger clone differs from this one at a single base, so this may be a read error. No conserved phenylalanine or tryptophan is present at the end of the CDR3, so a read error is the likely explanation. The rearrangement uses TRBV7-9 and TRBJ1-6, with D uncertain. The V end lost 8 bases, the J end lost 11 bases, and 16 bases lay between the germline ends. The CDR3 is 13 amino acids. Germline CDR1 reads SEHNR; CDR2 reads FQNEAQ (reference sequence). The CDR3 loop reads CASCSNEKPPLHL. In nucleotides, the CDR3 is TGTGCCAGCTGTTCGAACGAAAAGCCACCCCTCCACCTT.

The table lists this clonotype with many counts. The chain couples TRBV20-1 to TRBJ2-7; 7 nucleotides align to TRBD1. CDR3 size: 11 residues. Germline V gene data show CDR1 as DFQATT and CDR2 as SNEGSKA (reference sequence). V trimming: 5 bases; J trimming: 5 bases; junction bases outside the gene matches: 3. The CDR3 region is CSAVQGNEQYF. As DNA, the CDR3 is TGCAGTGCTGTACAGGGGAACGAGCAGTACTTC.

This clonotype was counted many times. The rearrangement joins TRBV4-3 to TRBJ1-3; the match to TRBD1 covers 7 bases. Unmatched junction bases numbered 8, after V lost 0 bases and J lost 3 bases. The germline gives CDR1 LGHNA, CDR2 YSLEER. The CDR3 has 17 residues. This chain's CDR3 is CASSQDRAGGYGNTIYF. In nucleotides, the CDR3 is TGCGCCAGCAGCCAAGATCGGGCAGGGGGGTATGGAAACACCATATATTTT.